This TCR beta chain came from a study of T cells after yellow fever vaccination. About the research overall: Preparation of fractions with low cell numbers was performed using SMART-Seq v4 Ultra Low Input.

5'RACE template switching generated TCR cDNA, adding a universal primer site and UMIs. From the 5' RACE reads, TCRdb called clonotypes with MiXCR, one entry per CDR3 protein. The table lists a few hundred thousand distinct CDR3 sequences, around 16% of them singletons. This clonotype was detected only a few times. No antigen is known for it. Study conclusions and caveats: FACS-sorted repertoires might harbor abundant contaminating clonotypes from the bulk population.

This CDR3 region has 14 residues. With 2 bases removed from V and 5 bases from J, the gap between germline ends came to 11 bases. Germline CDR1 is SGHRS and CDR2 is YFSETQ. The sample in question was PBMCs, obtained 5 days after the first yellow fever vaccination. This chain connects TRBV5-1 to TRBJ2-1, with TRBD2 as a possible D gene (5 bases). This receptor was identified in a man aged 18-30 years who received the YFV17D yellow fever vaccine. DNA of the CDR3: TGCGCCAGCAGCTTAAGGACTGAGAACAATGAGCAGTTCTTC. Its translation is CASSLRTENNEQFF.